This TCR beta chain came from a study of blood T cell repertoires in COVID-19. Study information: PBMCs, B-cell-depleted T cells, or T cells provided the cDNA or gDNA that made up the material.

V shed 5 bases, J shed 4 bases, and the junction held 2 bases outside the gene matches. CDR1 is LNHDA, CDR2 SQIVND, per germline (reference sequence). CDR3 length: 13 amino acids. Original processing notes: Amplification from reference gene primers served as the basis for estimated nucleated cell counts. Sequencing used immunoSEQ multiplex PCR; TCRdb keeps in-frame clones, though not all of them. The DNA gave D and trimming, while V, J and clone size come from that table. The table has more than 250,000 clones, around 80% seen once. This chain links TRBV19 with TRBJ2-5; 9 bases map to TRBD1. What was sequenced was peripheral blood. The clonotype originates from a woman aged 50 to 65 with acute or convalescent COVID-19. The CDR3 protein is CASSPTGGETQYF. The CDR3 coding sequence is TGTGCCAGTAGTCCGACAGGGGGAGAGACCCAGTACTTC.